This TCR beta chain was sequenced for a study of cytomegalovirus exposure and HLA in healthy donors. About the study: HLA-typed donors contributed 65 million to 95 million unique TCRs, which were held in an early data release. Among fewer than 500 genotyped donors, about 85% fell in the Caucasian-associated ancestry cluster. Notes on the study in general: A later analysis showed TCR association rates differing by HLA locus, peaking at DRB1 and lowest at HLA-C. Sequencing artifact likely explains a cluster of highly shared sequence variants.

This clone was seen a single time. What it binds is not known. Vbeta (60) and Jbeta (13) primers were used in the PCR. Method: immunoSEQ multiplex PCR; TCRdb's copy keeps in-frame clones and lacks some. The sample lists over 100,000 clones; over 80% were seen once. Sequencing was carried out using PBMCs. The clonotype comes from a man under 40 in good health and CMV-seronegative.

CDR3 DNA sequence: TGTGCCAGCAGTCCCCGGACAGGGCGGAACACTGAAGCTTTCTTT. The encoded protein is CASSPRTGRNTEAFF. This chain connects TRBV6-5 to TRBJ1-1, with 8 bases matching TRBD1. The trim removed 5 bases at V and 1 base at J, leaving 6 bases unmatched. This CDR3 region has 15 residues. The germline CDR1 and CDR2 sequences are MNHEY and SVGAGI.